This T cell receptor beta chain came from a study of cytomegalovirus exposure and HLA in healthy donors. A multiplex PCR was run with 60 Vbeta primers and 13 Jbeta primers. Assay: immunoSEQ multiplex PCR; the TCRdb copy retains only in-frame clones and omits some. The repertoire consists of over 85,000 clones, with around 85% occurring once and the leading ten covering around 6.6%. The V and J ends lost 6 bases and 3 bases respectively, with 11 bases between them. Germline values: CDR1 MDHEN, CDR2 SYDVKM. The CDR3 has 13 amino acids. V gene TRBV28 combines with J gene TRBJ1-2; D remains unclear. The sequencing input was PBMCs. The clonotype originates from a man aged 25-45 years in good health and CMV-seropositive. CDR3 nucleotide sequence: TGTGCCAGCAGAATCGGGAGGGACTATGGCTACACCTTC. Its protein is CASRIGRDYGYTF.